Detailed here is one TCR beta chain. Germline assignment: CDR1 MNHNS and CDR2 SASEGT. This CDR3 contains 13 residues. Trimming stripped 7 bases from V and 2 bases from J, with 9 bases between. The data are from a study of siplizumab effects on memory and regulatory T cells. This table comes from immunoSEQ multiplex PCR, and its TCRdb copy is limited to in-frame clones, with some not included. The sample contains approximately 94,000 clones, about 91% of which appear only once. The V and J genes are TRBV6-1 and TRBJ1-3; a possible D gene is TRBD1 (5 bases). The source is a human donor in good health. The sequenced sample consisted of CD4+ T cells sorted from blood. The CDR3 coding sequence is TGTGCCAGCATCGAAGGGGCTGGAAACACCATATATTTT. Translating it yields CASIEGAGNTIYF.